This T cell receptor beta chain was profiled in a study of CD8 T cells in ankylosing spondylitis. This clonotype was detected ten times or more. No antigen is known for it. The CDR3 is 12 residues long. V lost 8 bases and J 2 bases, leaving 7 bases between the germline ends. Quantitative barcoded 5'-RACE was used to prepare TCR beta libraries. Each CDR3 protein is one row after TCRdb ran MiXCR on the 5' RACE reads. In the table there are roughly 190,000 distinct CDR3 sequences, roughly 13% of which are singletons. Broader study findings: As reported, disease-linked clones showed significant enrichment in matched ankylosing spondylitis synovial fluid. CD8+ cells made up the disease-linked clones, which were relatively rare in peripheral blood. For ankylosing spondylitis blood, a TCR beta motif of under 10 highly homologous variants appeared characteristic.

The gene calls are TRBV12-3 or TRBV12-4 and TRBJ2-4; D gene uncertain. Sample: blood, either unsorted or a sorted T cell fraction (not recorded which). The receptor's source is a male donor with ankylosing spondylitis or in good health (not recorded which). CDR3: CASGLTKNIQYF. CDR3 sequence (DNA): TGTGCCAGCGGGTTGACCAAAAACATTCAGTACTTC.